This T cell receptor beta chain was identified during a study of response to subunit inactivated influenza vaccine. Findings of the study overall: Each seasonal influenza vaccination, the authors suggested, recruits few new T cells.

As to this clonotype: Its matching antigen is unknown.

Per germline, CDR1 MNHEY and CDR2 SMNVEV (reference sequence). This CDR3 is built from 19 residues. With 4 bases clipped from V and 7 bases from J, the junction kept 21 bases outside the gene matches. TCRdb re-called the RT-PCR reads through MiXCR, storing one row per CDR3 protein. The sample has over 650,000 distinct CDR3 sequences, about 18% seen once. This TCR derives from a man aged 45-65 years who received an inactivated influenza vaccine. The sequenced sample was PBMCs from blood, obtained approximately 5 days after vaccination. The rearrangement joins TRBV27 to TRBJ2-1; 8 bases align to TRBD2. CDR3 sequence: CASSSSRGGGKREQNEQFF. Written as DNA, the CDR3 is TGTGCCAGCAGTTCCTCGAGGGGGGGAGGGAAGCGGGAGCAGAATGAGCAGTTCTTC.